This note documents a single T cell receptor beta chain sequence. What it recognizes is unknown. CD8 cells classed as naive were CD45RO-negative and positively selected for CCR7, excluding terminally differentiated effector memory CD45RA+ cells. The donors, all of them Caucasian adults, lived in Nashville, Tennessee. This specimen comes from a study of shared clonotypes between healthy human individuals. Sequencing was performed with immunoSEQ multiplex PCR; in TCRdb, only in-frame clones are kept and a portion is missing. Of 500,000 to 700,000 clones listed, roughly 96% are singletons. The CDR3 has 14 amino acids. Trimming took 3 bases from V and 0 from J, leaving 8 bases between them. Germline-derived CDR1 and CDR2 are SGHDT and YYEEEE. Overall study findings and caveats: In general, naive subsets displayed greater estimated richness than memory subsets did. Compared with clonotypes that all four donors shared, non-shared clonotypes had lower generation probabilities.

Sequencing was carried out using naive CD8+ T cells sorted from blood. J is TRBJ2-3 and V is TRBV5-6; weak D call: TRBD2 (6 bases). This clonotype originated in a woman in her twenties or thirties in good health. The CDR3 DNA reads TGTGCCAGCAGCTGGGGGGACAGCACAGATACGCAGTATTTT. Residues: CASSWGDSTDTQYF.